This is a list of T cell receptor beta chains from one sample in a study of control samples from healthy donors and cancer patients. Clones were sequenced by immunoSEQ multiplex PCR, and TCRdb holds only the in-frame ones, with some missing. The sample lists fewer than 300,000 clones; over 75% were seen once. Sequences were obtained from PBMCs. These receptors originate from a woman aged 60-75 years with lung cancer. Both conserved end residues are part of each CDR3. The order of the fields is V gene, D gene, clone size, CDR3 length, J gene, CDR3 DNA, CDR3 protein. The D gene is left open where the match is weak. Clone size appears in some rows only: once, few, many, or a class for an expanded clone.

V gene: TRBV18
D gene: TRBD2
clone size: NA
CDR3 length: 17
J gene: TRBJ2-2
CDR3 DNA: TGTGCCAGCTCACCACCGGGAGCGGGAGGTCGGAACGGGGAGCTGTTTTTT
CDR3 protein: CASSPPGAGGRNGELFF

V gene: TRBV2
D gene: NA
clone size: NA
CDR3 length: 14
J gene: TRBJ1-3
CDR3 DNA: TGTGCCAGCACGATAGAGAGCTCTGGAAACACCATATATTTT
CDR3 protein: CASTIESSGNTIYF

V gene: TRBV19
D gene: TRBD1
clone size: once
CDR3 length: 13
J gene: TRBJ1-5
CDR3 DNA: TGTGCCACCAGGCAGGACAGGAATCAGCCCCAGCATTTT
CDR3 protein: CATRQDRNQPQHF

V gene: TRBV7-9
D gene: TRBD1
clone size: NA
CDR3 length: 13
J gene: TRBJ2-2
CDR3 DNA: TGTGCCAGCAGGCGGACAGGGGGCGGGGAGCTGTTTTTT
CDR3 protein: CASRRTGGGELFF

V gene: TRBV6-8
D gene: TRBD1
clone size: NA
CDR3 length: 18
J gene: TRBJ1-2
CDR3 DNA: TGTGCCAGCACCAACAGCCCGGGACAGGGTGCTTTTTATAGGGGCTACACCTTC
CDR3 protein: CASTNSPGQGAFYRGYTF

V gene: TRBV27
D gene: TRBD2
clone size: NA
CDR3 length: 15
J gene: TRBJ2-7
CDR3 DNA: TGTGCCAGCAGTTACGGCGGGAGGCGTACCTACGAGCAGTACTTC
CDR3 protein: CASSYGGRRTYEQYF

V gene: TRBV19
D gene: TRBD1
clone size: NA
CDR3 length: 12
J gene: TRBJ1-1
CDR3 DNA: TGTGCCAGTAGTTTGACAGGGTCTGAAGCTTTCTTT
CDR3 protein: CASSLTGSEAFF

V gene: TRBV27
D gene: NA
clone size: NA
CDR3 length: 13
J gene: TRBJ2-4
CDR3 DNA: TGTGCCAGCAGTATGAAACAGGGTTACATTCAGTACTTC
CDR3 protein: CASSMKQGYIQYF

V gene: TRBV7-3
D gene: NA
clone size: NA
CDR3 length: 12
J gene: TRBJ2-1
CDR3 DNA: TGTGCCAGCAGCTCCCAGGGCAATGAGCAGTTCTTC
CDR3 protein: CASSSQGNEQFF

V gene: TRBV3-1/TRBV3-2
D gene: TRBD1
clone size: NA
CDR3 length: 16
J gene: TRBJ1-3
CDR3 DNA: TGTGCCAGCAGCCAAGGGACAGGGAGCTCTGGAAACACCATATATTTT
CDR3 protein: CASSQGTGSSGNTIYF

V gene: TRBV4-2
D gene: TRBD2
clone size: NA
CDR3 length: 15
J gene: TRBJ2-1
CDR3 DNA: TGTGCCAGCAGCCTTTTGGCGGGAGAGGGCAATGAGCAGTTCTTC
CDR3 protein: CASSLLAGEGNEQFF

V gene: TRBV10-3
D gene: NA
clone size: NA
CDR3 length: 14
J gene: TRBJ1-1
CDR3 DNA: TGTGCCATCAGTGTTCGGGGATTGAACACTGAAGCTTTCTTT
CDR3 protein: CAISVRGLNTEAFF

V gene: TRBV28
D gene: TRBD2
clone size: NA
CDR3 length: 14
J gene: TRBJ2-1
CDR3 DNA: TGTGCCAGCGCCCTAGCGGGAGTATACAATGAGCAGTTCTTC
CDR3 protein: CASALAGVYNEQFF

V gene: TRBV11-2
D gene: NA
clone size: NA
CDR3 length: 15
J gene: TRBJ2-1
CDR3 DNA: TGTGCCAGCAGCCCACTTCTCGACTCCTACAATGAGCAGTTCTTC
CDR3 protein: CASSPLLDSYNEQFF

V gene: TRBV6-5
D gene: TRBD1
clone size: NA
CDR3 length: 14
J gene: TRBJ1-3
CDR3 DNA: TGTGCCAGCAGCTCGACAGGGGCTGGAAACACCATATATTTT
CDR3 protein: CASSSTGAGNTIYF

V gene: TRBV9
D gene: NA
clone size: NA
CDR3 length: 13
J gene: TRBJ2-1
CDR3 DNA: TGTGCCAGCAGGGACCCCCGTGGTGGTGAGCAGTTCTTC
CDR3 protein: CASRDPRGGEQFF

V gene: TRBV18
D gene: TRBD1
clone size: NA
CDR3 length: 15
J gene: TRBJ1-5
CDR3 DNA: TGTGCCAGCTCACCCGGACAGGAGACGAATCAGCCCCAGCATTTT
CDR3 protein: CASSPGQETNQPQHF

V gene: TRBV2
D gene: NA
clone size: NA
CDR3 length: 13
J gene: TRBJ2-3
CDR3 DNA: TGTGCCAGCAGTCTCACAGGGACAGATACGCAGTATTTT
CDR3 protein: CASSLTGTDTQYF

V gene: TRBV7-8
D gene: NA
clone size: NA
CDR3 length: 17
J gene: TRBJ2-6
CDR3 DNA: TGTGCCAGCAGCTTAAACTACCCCACGGAGGGGGCCAACGTCCTGACTTTC
CDR3 protein: CASSLNYPTEGANVLTF

V gene: TRBV5-5
D gene: NA
clone size: NA
CDR3 length: 15
J gene: TRBJ1-1
CDR3 DNA: TGTGCCAGCAGACCCGTACTGGGCAGCAACACTGAAGCTTTCTTT
CDR3 protein: CASRPVLGSNTEAFF

V gene: TRBV5-1
D gene: TRBD2
clone size: NA
CDR3 length: 15
J gene: TRBJ2-3
CDR3 DNA: TGCGCCAGCAGCTTCTTAGCGGGGGGCACAGATACGCAGTATTTT
CDR3 protein: CASSFLAGGTDTQYF

V gene: TRBV11-2
D gene: NA
clone size: once
CDR3 length: 12
J gene: TRBJ2-5
CDR3 DNA: TGTGCCAGCAGCTTCGGGGGTGAGACCCAGTACTTC
CDR3 protein: CASSFGGETQYF

V gene: TRBV27
D gene: NA
clone size: NA
CDR3 length: 14
J gene: TRBJ2-2
CDR3 DNA: TGTGCCAGCAAGTTGGGTTGGGACACCGGGGAGCTGTTTTTT
CDR3 protein: CASKLGWDTGELFF

V gene: TRBV4-1
D gene: TRBD2
clone size: NA
CDR3 length: 17
J gene: TRBJ2-7
CDR3 DNA: TGCGCCAGCAGCCAAGCCCAGACTAGCGGGGCGGGCTACGAGCAGTACTTC
CDR3 protein: CASSQAQTSGAGYEQYF

V gene: TRBV2
D gene: NA
clone size: NA
CDR3 length: 17
J gene: TRBJ1-4
CDR3 DNA: TGTGCCAGCACCCCAGGGCGGGCAGGCAGGGTGGATGAAAAACTGTTTTTT
CDR3 protein: CASTPGRAGRVDEKLFF

V gene: TRBV6-6
D gene: TRBD2
clone size: NA
CDR3 length: 15
J gene: TRBJ2-5
CDR3 DNA: TGTGCCAGCAGTTACTCGGGTGGACTAGTAGAGACCCAGTACTTC
CDR3 protein: CASSYSGGLVETQYF

V gene: TRBV5-1
D gene: NA
clone size: few
CDR3 length: 12
J gene: TRBJ2-3
CDR3 DNA: TGCGCCAGCAGCAGACCCACAGATACGCAGTATTTT
CDR3 protein: CASSRPTDTQYF

V gene: TRBV27
D gene: TRBD2
clone size: NA
CDR3 length: 15
J gene: TRBJ2-3
CDR3 DNA: TGTGCCAGCAGTTTATTTCGGGGGGTCACAGATACGCAGTATTTT
CDR3 protein: CASSLFRGVTDTQYF

V gene: TRBV20-1
D gene: NA
clone size: NA
CDR3 length: 16
J gene: TRBJ2-2
CDR3 DNA: TGCAGTGCTAGTCGGTCCGGAGGGGCGGGCACCGGGGAGCTGTTTTTT
CDR3 protein: CSASRSGGAGTGELFF

V gene: TRBV2
D gene: NA
clone size: NA
CDR3 length: 11
J gene: TRBJ1-2
CDR3 DNA: TGTGCCAGCACCCTAGGCGGGGGCTACACCTTC
CDR3 protein: CASTLGGGYTF

V gene: TRBV7-8
D gene: NA
clone size: NA
CDR3 length: 15
J gene: TRBJ2-1
CDR3 DNA: TGTGCCAGCAGGCAAAGCTGGAGCTCCTACAATGAGCAGTTCTTC
CDR3 protein: CASRQSWSSYNEQFF

V gene: TRBV5-4
D gene: NA
clone size: NA
CDR3 length: 13
J gene: TRBJ1-1
CDR3 DNA: TGTGCCAGCAGCCTCGACCAGAACACTGAAGCTTTCTTT
CDR3 protein: CASSLDQNTEAFF

V gene: TRBV7-9
D gene: TRBD2
clone size: NA
CDR3 length: 16
J gene: TRBJ2-5
CDR3 DNA: TGTGCCAGCAGCTTAGCAGGCCGGGGGGTTCAAGAGACCCAGTACTTC
CDR3 protein: CASSLAGRGVQETQYF

V gene: TRBV5-6
D gene: NA
clone size: NA
CDR3 length: 14
J gene: TRBJ2-3
CDR3 DNA: TGTGCCAGCAGCTTTGTACAGGACACAGATACGCAGTATTTT
CDR3 protein: CASSFVQDTDTQYF

V gene: TRBV15
D gene: NA
clone size: NA
CDR3 length: 12
J gene: TRBJ2-2
CDR3 DNA: TGTGCCACCAGCCTGAACACCGGGGAGCTGTTTTTT
CDR3 protein: CATSLNTGELFF

V gene: TRBV3-1/TRBV3-2
D gene: NA
clone size: NA
CDR3 length: 16
J gene: TRBJ1-3
CDR3 DNA: TGTGCCAGCAGCCAAGAAAGGACCAGCTGGGGAAACACCATATATTTT
CDR3 protein: CASSQERTSWGNTIYF

V gene: TRBV5-1
D gene: NA
clone size: NA
CDR3 length: 15
J gene: TRBJ1-6
CDR3 DNA: TGCGCCAGCAGCTTCACCTTTGGGGGAAATTCACCCCTCCACTTT
CDR3 protein: CASSFTFGGNSPLHF

V gene: TRBV28
D gene: TRBD1
clone size: NA
CDR3 length: 16
J gene: TRBJ1-6
CDR3 DNA: TGTGCCAGCAGTCCCCAAGGGACAGTCCGTAATTCACCCCTCCACTTT
CDR3 protein: CASSPQGTVRNSPLHF

V gene: TRBV21-1
D gene: NA
clone size: NA
CDR3 length: 17
J gene: TRBJ2-3
CDR3 DNA: TGTGCCAGCAGCCCACACAGGGGGCGGAATGGGACAGATACGCAGTATTTT
CDR3 protein: CASSPHRGRNGTDTQYF

V gene: TRBV2
D gene: NA
clone size: NA
CDR3 length: 14
J gene: TRBJ1-5
CDR3 DNA: TGTGCCAGCAGTGCGTCCCGGCTAAATCAGCCCCAGCATTTT
CDR3 protein: CASSASRLNQPQHF

V gene: TRBV5-6
D gene: NA
clone size: NA
CDR3 length: 15
J gene: TRBJ1-1
CDR3 DNA: TGTGCCAGCCGGAGGTGGGAGCTTATGAACACTGAAGCTTTCTTT
CDR3 protein: CASRRWELMNTEAFF

V gene: TRBV5-1
D gene: TRBD2
clone size: few
CDR3 length: 14
J gene: TRBJ2-1
CDR3 DNA: TGCGCCAGCAGCTTGGGGGACTACTACAATGAGCAGTTCTTC
CDR3 protein: CASSLGDYYNEQFF

V gene: TRBV3-1/TRBV3-2
D gene: NA
clone size: NA
CDR3 length: 13
J gene: TRBJ1-6
CDR3 DNA: TGTGCCAGCAGCCAAGATTGGATTTCACCCCTCCACTTT
CDR3 protein: CASSQDWISPLHF

V gene: TRBV19
D gene: NA
clone size: NA
CDR3 length: 15
J gene: TRBJ1-4
CDR3 DNA: TGTGCCAGTAGTATCGGACGGTTACCCAATGAAAAACTGTTTTTT
CDR3 protein: CASSIGRLPNEKLFF

V gene: TRBV15
D gene: NA
clone size: NA
CDR3 length: 16
J gene: TRBJ1-4
CDR3 DNA: TGTGCCACCAGCAGAGAGGGGGTACAGTTTGATGAAAAACTGTTTTTT
CDR3 protein: CATSREGVQFDEKLFF

V gene: TRBV30
D gene: NA
clone size: NA
CDR3 length: 14
J gene: TRBJ1-6
CDR3 DNA: TGTGCCTGGATCGACGGGGGGGAATTGGAGCCCCTCCACTTT
CDR3 protein: CAWIDGGELEPLHF

V gene: TRBV29-1
D gene: TRBD1
clone size: once
CDR3 length: 12
J gene: TRBJ1-2
CDR3 DNA: TGCAGCGCGGGACAGGGGGGCTATGGCTACACCTTC
CDR3 protein: CSAGQGGYGYTF

V gene: TRBV27
D gene: NA
clone size: NA
CDR3 length: 15
J gene: TRBJ1-4
CDR3 DNA: TGTGCCAGCAGTTTAAATGGGGGCGCGAGTGAAAAACTGTTTTTT
CDR3 protein: CASSLNGGASEKLFF

V gene: TRBV19
D gene: NA
clone size: NA
CDR3 length: 14
J gene: TRBJ1-4
CDR3 DNA: TGTGCCAGTAGAGCAGATGCAACTAATGAAAAACTGTTTTTT
CDR3 protein: CASRADATNEKLFF

V gene: TRBV4-2
D gene: NA
clone size: NA
CDR3 length: 14
J gene: TRBJ1-1
CDR3 DNA: TGTGCCAGCAGCCAGATAATCAGGAACACTGAAGCTTTCTTT
CDR3 protein: CASSQIIRNTEAFF

V gene: TRBV9
D gene: NA
clone size: NA
CDR3 length: 16
J gene: TRBJ1-1
CDR3 DNA: TGTGCCAGCAGCCCTCCCGGGGGGGGGAAGAACACTGAAGCTTTCTTT
CDR3 protein: CASSPPGGGKNTEAFF

V gene: TRBV6-5
D gene: TRBD2
clone size: NA
CDR3 length: 16
J gene: TRBJ2-2
CDR3 DNA: TGTGCCAGCAGTTCCCGGCGGGGGGCTGACACCGGGGAGCTGTTTTTT
CDR3 protein: CASSSRRGADTGELFF